The 25 T cell receptor beta chains below all came from one sample that was sequenced in a study of cytomegalovirus exposure and HLA in healthy donors. The study ran its PCR with 60 Vbeta and 13 Jbeta primers. The protocol was immunoSEQ multiplex PCR, while the TCRdb copy is restricted to in-frame clones and leaves out a portion. The table lists over 80,000 clones, about four fifths of them singletons. Material for sequencing was PBMCs. All receptors come from a man between 40 and 49 years old in good health and CMV-seropositive.

The J gene is TRBJ2-5, the V gene TRBV10-1; D gene ambiguous. Germline V gene data show CDR1 as WNHNN and CDR2 as SYGVQD (reference sequence). The CDR3 is 13 residues long. The ends were cut back, 6 bases at V and 3 bases at J, with 11 bases in the middle. CDR3 sequence: CASSTAGEETQYF. The CDR3 region has the DNA TGCGCCAGCAGCACGGCCGGAGAAGAGACCCAGTACTTC.

The chain is built from TRBV5-1 and TRBJ1-4, with TRBD1 matching over 8 bases. Germline V gene lookup returns CDR1 SGHRS and CDR2 YFSETQ. The junction had 6 bases not matched to a gene; V was cut back by 0 bases and J by 8 bases. This CDR3 is built from 15 residues. This CDR3 reads CASSLGLTGEEKLFF. Written as DNA, the CDR3 is TGCGCCAGCAGCTTGGGTTTGACAGGGGAAGAAAAACTGTTTTTT.

This sequence joins TRBV29-1 and TRBJ1-5; a possible D gene is TRBD1 (5 bases). The CDR3 sequence is 13 residues long. V lost 4 bases and J lost 6, with 13 bases in between. Germline-derived CDR1 and CDR2 are SQVTM and ANQGSEA. The CDR3 coding sequence is TGCAGCGTTGCCCCAGGGTCGGGTCAGCCCCAGCATTTT. Residues: CSVAPGSGQPQHF.

CDR3 DNA sequence: TGTGCCAGCTCACCCGGGACTAGACTCCAGTTCTTC. Amino acid sequence: CASSPGTRLQFF. This chain joins TRBV18 and TRBJ2-1, with 8 nucleotides matching TRBD2. Per the germline V gene, CDR1 is KGHSH and CDR2 is LQKENI. After removal of 3 bases from V and 13 bases from J, the junction contained 5 bases not matched to a gene. The length of the CDR3 is 12 residues.

The chain is built from TRBV30 and TRBJ1-6, with TRBD1 matching 8 bases. In germline, CDR1 is GTSNPN, CDR2 SVGIG (reference sequence). The trim removed 2 bases at V and 7 bases at J, leaving 10 bases unmatched. The CDR3 contains 16 residues. The DNA for the CDR3 is TGTGCCTGGAGTTACTTCCCGGACAGGGCAAATTCACCCCTCCACTTT. It specifies CAWSYFPDRANSPLHF.

The rearrangement joins TRBV7-9 to TRBJ2-7; TRBD2 matches at 11 bases. Germline V gene sequence: CDR1 SEHNR, CDR2 FQNEAQ (reference sequence). Losses at the gene ends were 5 bases for V and 2 bases for J; bases not matched to a gene: 5. CDR3 size: 15 residues. CDR3 sequence reads: CASSRRLAGTYEQYF. The CDR3, as DNA: TGTGCCAGCAGCCGCAGACTAGCGGGGACCTACGAGCAGTACTTC. The variable domain in full, with the rest retrieved from reference TRBV7-9 and TRBJ2-7, is DTGVSQNPRHKITKRGQNVTFRCDPISEHNRLYWYRQTLGQGPEFLTYFQNEAQLEKSRLLSDRFSAERPKGSFSTLEIQRTEQGDSAMYLCASSRRLAGTYEQYFGPGTRLTVT.

The V and J genes are TRBV28 and TRBJ2-2, with 9 nucleotides matching TRBD1. CDR3 length: 16 amino acids. After removal of 11 bases from V and 2 bases from J, the junction contained 12 bases not matched to a gene. CDR1 and CDR2 (germline): MDHEN, SYDVKM. For the CDR3, the DNA is TGTGCCTGCTACCGGGGACAGGGCCTAAACACCGGGGAGCTGTTTTTT. It is translated as CACYRGQGLNTGELFF.

This clone was counted once. The V and J genes are TRBV18 and TRBJ1-1; a possible D gene is TRBD1 (5 bases). Germline V lookup: CDR1 KGHSH, CDR2 LQKENI. V was shortened by 3 bases and J by 5 bases, with 10 bases between the two germline ends. CDR3 length equals 13 residues. CDR3 region: CASSPPGWTEAFF. CDR3 bases: TGTGCCAGCTCACCTCCAGGGTGGACTGAAGCTTTCTTT.

The J gene is TRBJ2-7, the V gene TRBV7-9; TRBD1 is a possible D gene (6 bases). The ends were cut back, 3 bases at V and 9 bases at J, with 15 bases in the middle. Germline V lookup: CDR1 SEHNR, CDR2 FQNEAQ (reference sequence). This CDR3 contains 13 residues. As DNA, the CDR3 is TGTGCCAGCAGCTTGGACAACCGAGGGGGGCAGTACTTC. Amino acids: CASSLDNRGGQYF.

The chain recombines TRBV5-1 with TRBJ2-7; tentatively, D is TRBD1 (5 bases). Germline lookup yields CDR1 SGHRS and CDR2 YFSETQ. The V gene lost 2 bases and the J gene lost 2 bases, with 14 bases spanning the gap. The CDR3 has 15 amino acids. The CDR3 DNA reads TGCGCCAGCAGCTTACCTATCGACAGTACCTACGAGCAGTACTTC. Amino acid sequence: CASSLPIDSTYEQYF.

V gene TRBV5-1 combines with J gene TRBJ2-5; no reliable D call. The J call may be in error: the DNA end matches TRBJ2-7 better. Germline loops: CDR1 SGHRS, CDR2 YFSETQ. This CDR3 is 14 amino acids long. As DNA, the CDR3 is TGCGCCAGCAGCTTAGAAGCTAACTCCTACGAGCAGTACTTC. Protein: CASSLEANSYEQYF.

The gene calls are TRBV30 and TRBJ2-7; 10 bases agree with TRBD1. Germline V gene lookup returns CDR1 GTSNPN and CDR2 SVGIG (reference sequence). This CDR3 contains 13 residues. V was pared by 5 bases and J by 4 bases, with 5 bases of the junction left unmatched. DNA of the CDR3: TGTGCCTGGGGGGGGGACAGGGGTTACGAGCAGTACTTC. Translating gives CAWGGDRGYEQYF.

This rearrangement joins TRBV27 to TRBJ1-4; D is unresolved. The CDR3 extends over 15 amino acids. CDR1 and CDR2 from the germline V gene are MNHEY and SMNVEV (reference sequence). The V gene lost 5 bases and the J gene lost 0 bases, with 10 bases spanning the gap. CDR3 nucleotide sequence: TGTGCCAGCAGTCGGCGGACTCCAACTAATGAAAAACTGTTTTTT. It codes for CASSRRTPTNEKLFF.

V and J are TRBV10-1 and TRBJ2-1; D gene uncertain. Germline CDR1 is WNHNN and CDR2 is SYGVQD (reference sequence). V was trimmed by 7 bases and J by 2 bases, leaving 15 bases between them. The CDR3 consists of 15 residues. The CDR3 here is CASTKQGGPYNEQFF. The CDR3 DNA reads as TGCGCCAGCACTAAACAAGGTGGGCCCTACAATGAGCAGTTCTTC.

A few counts support this clone. The rearrangement links TRBV29-1 to TRBJ1-1; unclear D gene. Germline V gene data show CDR1 as SQVTM and CDR2 as ANQGSEA. Trimming pared 5 bases from V and 0 bases from J, leaving 16 bases between. This CDR3 contains 15 residues. CDR3 DNA: TGCAGCGTTAACCCCGCTCAACTCGTGAACACTGAAGCTTTCTTT. Residues: CSVNPAQLVNTEAFF. The variable domain in full, with the rest retrieved from reference TRBV29-1 and TRBJ1-1, is SAVISQKPSRDICQRGTSLTIQCQVDSQVTMMFWYRQQPGQSLTLIATANQGSEATYESGFVIDKFPISRPNLTFSTLTVSNMSPEDSSIYLCSVNPAQLVNTEAFFGQGTRLTVV.

This chain uses TRBV9 with TRBJ2-5; TRBD2 aligns across 12 bases. The end of the DNA aligns better with TRBJ2-7, so the J call may be wrong. CDR1 is SGDLS and CDR2 is YYNGEE in the germline V gene. CDR3 length: 17 residues. The CDR3 DNA sequence: TGTGCCAGCAGCACCGGACTAGCGGGGCAAGGATCCTACGAGCAGTACTTC. Protein: CASSTGLAGQGSYEQYF.

This chain uses TRBV5-1 with TRBJ1-1; unclear D gene. Germline loops: CDR1 SGHRS, CDR2 YFSETQ. The CDR3 totals 14 residues. Trimming pared 0 bases from V and 1 base from J, leaving 7 bases between. CDR3 residues: CASSLGPGNTEAFF. The CDR3 coding sequence is TGCGCCAGCAGCTTGGGTCCGGGGAACACTGAAGCTTTCTTT.

This chain connects TRBV18 to TRBJ2-5; no definite D call. V was trimmed by 4 bases and J by 0 bases, leaving 9 bases between them. Germline CDR1 reads KGHSH; CDR2 reads LQKENI. CDR3 size: 14 residues. This CDR3 reads CASSLNSDQETQYF. Here the CDR3 DNA reads TGTGCCAGCTCACTTAACAGTGACCAAGAGACCCAGTACTTC.

V usage is TRBV5-1 and J usage is TRBJ2-3; D remains unclear. This CDR3 has 14 amino acids. The germline V gene encodes CDR1 SGHRS and CDR2 YFSETQ. Trimming took off 3 bases at V and 4 bases at J, with 12 bases between the two ends. The CDR3 here is CASSSGGDPDTQYF. CDR3 nucleotide sequence: TGCGCCAGCAGCTCGGGTGGAGACCCAGATACGCAGTATTTT.

This rearrangement joins TRBV11-2 to TRBJ2-6, with D perhaps matching TRBD1 (6 bases). The V end lost 3 bases, the J end lost 3 bases, and 21 bases lay between the germline ends. Germline values: CDR1 SGHAT, CDR2 FQNNGV. This CDR3 has 19 residues. In DNA, the CDR3 is TGTGCCAGCAGCTTGTTTCCGGGACAACTAAGGGATGGGGCCAACGTCCTGACTTTC. Translation: CASSLFPGQLRDGANVLTF.

This chain links TRBV10-3 with TRBJ2-2; D gene uncertain. With 10 bases removed from V and 5 bases from J, the gap between germline ends came to 17 bases. This CDR3 has 14 amino acids. Germline assignment: CDR1 ENHRY and CDR2 SYGVKD. The CDR3 loop reads CATTTLPETGELFF. CDR3 DNA: TGTGCCACGACGACCCTGCCGGAGACCGGGGAGCTGTTTTTT.

With regard to this clone: The same CDR3 also results from other DNA sequences found in this sample. V usage is TRBV5-1 and J usage is TRBJ1-1; weak D call: TRBD1 (6 bases). The V end lost 4 bases, the J end lost 4 bases, and 14 bases lay between the germline ends. CDR1 SGHRS and CDR2 YFSETQ come from the germline V gene. CDR3 length equals 14 residues. The CDR3 DNA sequence: TGCGCCAGCAGCCAACAGGGAGTGGGCACTGAAGCTTTCTTT. Amino acids: CASSQQGVGTEAFF.

This chain uses TRBV29-1 with TRBJ1-3; D is unclear. The V end was cut by 7 bases, the J end by 0 bases, with 13 bases between. The CDR3 is made up of 14 amino acids. Germline CDR1 SQVTM, CDR2 ANQGSEA. The CDR3 sequence: CSATGLLSGNTIYF. In DNA form, the CDR3 reads TGCAGCGCCACGGGTCTCCTCTCTGGAAACACCATATATTTT. The variable domain in full, with the rest retrieved from reference TRBV29-1 and TRBJ1-3, is SAVISQKPSRDICQRGTSLTIQCQVDSQVTMMFWYRQQPGQSLTLIATANQGSEATYESGFVIDKFPISRPNLTFSTLTVSNMSPEDSSIYLCSATGLLSGNTIYFGEGSWLTVV.

The gene calls are TRBV2 and TRBJ1-2; 7 bases align to TRBD1. The CDR3 sequence is 14 residues long. Germline trimming cut 5 bases from V and 3 bases from J; bases unmatched to any gene: 6. Germline lookup yields CDR1 SNHLY and CDR2 FYNNEI. The CDR3 sequence: CASSNRQGHYGYTF. In DNA, the CDR3 is TGTGCCAGCAGTAATAGACAGGGCCACTATGGCTACACCTTC.

The V call is TRBV27, the J call TRBJ2-7; 12 bases fit TRBD2. Germline-derived CDR1 and CDR2 are MNHEY and SMNVEV (reference sequence). V lost 6 bases to trimming and J lost 1 base; unmatched junction nucleotides: 4. There are 15 residues in the CDR3. In nucleotides, the CDR3 is TGTGCCAGCAGGCCTAGCGGGAGGGCTTCCTACGAGCAGTACTTC. Protein product: CASRPSGRASYEQYF.